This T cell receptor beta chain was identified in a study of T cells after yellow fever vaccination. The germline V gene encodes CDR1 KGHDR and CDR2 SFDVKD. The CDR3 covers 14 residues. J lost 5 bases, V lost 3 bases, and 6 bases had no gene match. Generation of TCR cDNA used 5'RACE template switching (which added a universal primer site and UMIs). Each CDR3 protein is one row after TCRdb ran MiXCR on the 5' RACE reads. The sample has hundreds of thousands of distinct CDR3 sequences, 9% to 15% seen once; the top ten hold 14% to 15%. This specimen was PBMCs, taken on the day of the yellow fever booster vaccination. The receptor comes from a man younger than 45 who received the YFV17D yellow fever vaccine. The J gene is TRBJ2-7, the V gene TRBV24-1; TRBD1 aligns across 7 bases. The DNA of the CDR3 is TGTGCCACCAGTGATAAACAGGGGCCGGACGAGCAGTACTTC. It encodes CATSDKQGPDEQYF.